The clone carrying this TCR beta chain was observed a few times. Its antigen remains unidentified. The junction departs from the called germline gene at one end, perhaps through a read error. This entry is derived from a study of blood T cells in healthy people across ages. Study-wide findings and caveats: It was the long-lived donors that had more naive CD4+ cells and higher diversity than aged donors.

A J-beta primer mix and a sample-barcoded 5' primer were used in a second PCR of about 7 to 12 cycles. Each cDNA molecule, via a template-switch adaptor with 12 random nucleotides, was tagged. A single record per CDR3 protein comes from TCRdb applying MiXCR to the 5' RACE reads. Of 1.5 million to 2 million distinct CDR3 sequences in the sample, under 30% were seen once. The CDR3 loop spans 16 amino acids. The chain is built from TRBV12-3 or TRBV12-4 and TRBJ2-7, with 9 bases fitting TRBD1. The sample consisted of blood. This receptor was identified in a woman aged 25-40 years in good health. The CDR3 sequence: CTSTLERTGASYEQYF. CDR3 DNA sequence: TGTACCAGCACCCTTGAAAGGACAGGGGCCTCCTACGAGCAGTACTTC.